Listed here are 18 T cell receptor beta chains from one sample, sequenced in a study of blood T cell repertoires in COVID-19. Assay used: immunoSEQ multiplex PCR; TCRdb lists only in-frame clones, some missing. The repertoire holds 28,000 or so clones, with 80% to 95% as singletons. The sample was peripheral blood. Receptors originate from a human donor in a cohort sampled during active COVID-19.

The chain couples TRBV24-1 to TRBJ2-2; a weak D match, TRBD1 (6 bases). Deletions cut 5 bases from V and 3 bases from J, with 12 bases between. The germline V gene encodes CDR1 KGHDR and CDR2 SFDVKD. This CDR3 has 15 amino acids. CDR3 in DNA: TGTGCCACCAGTGCCTCAGAGGGGGACACCGGGGAGCTGTTTTTT. Translating gives CATSASEGDTGELFF.

In nucleotides, the CDR3 is TGTGCCAGCAGTCCTTTTATGGGAGGAGTTGAAAAACTGTTTTTT. It translates to CASSPFMGGVEKLFF. V is TRBV6-5 and J is TRBJ1-4; D gene uncertain. Germline V gene lookup returns CDR1 MNHEY and CDR2 SVGAGI. The length of the CDR3 is 15 residues. Trimming pared 5 bases from V and 7 bases from J, leaving 17 bases between.

This sequence joins TRBV9 and TRBJ2-1; D may be TRBD2 (6 bases). The germline V gene has CDR1 SGDLS and CDR2 YYNGEE. There are 14 residues in the CDR3. The V gene lost 1 base and the J gene lost 12 bases, with 17 bases spanning the gap. The CDR3 DNA is TGTGCCAGCAGCGTAACGGACTCCCGGCGGGGGCAGTTCTTC. Translated: CASSVTDSRRGQFF. Full variable domain (missing parts from reference TRBV9 and TRBJ2-1): DSGVTQTPKHLITATGQRVTLRCSPRSGDLSVYWYQQSLDQGLQFLIQYYNGEERAKGNILERFSAQQFPDLHSELNLSSLELGDSALYFCASSVTDSRRGQFFGPGTRLTVL.

The chain is built from TRBV6-1 and TRBJ2-7, with TRBD1 as a possible D gene (6 bases). Trimming pared 1 base from V and 3 bases from J, leaving 13 bases between. The CDR3 is 15 amino acids. The germline CDR1 and CDR2 sequences are MNHNS and SASEGT. CDR3 residues: CASSEEGGSSYEQYF. CDR3 coding DNA: TGTGCCAGCAGTGAAGAAGGGGGATCGAGCTACGAGCAGTACTTC.

V gene TRBV2 combines with J gene TRBJ1-4; 7 bases line up with TRBD1. Germline V gene sequence: CDR1 SNHLY, CDR2 FYNNEI. CDR3 length: 16 amino acids. J lost 5 bases, V lost 5 bases, and 11 bases had no gene match. The CDR3 region is CASSQKRTGGNEKLFF. In nucleotides, the CDR3 is TGTGCCAGCAGTCAAAAAAGGACAGGTGGGAATGAAAAACTGTTTTTT.

This sequence joins TRBV6-5 and TRBJ2-7; 7 bases agree with TRBD1. Germline V CDR1 and CDR2: MNHEY, SVGAGI. V dropped 9 bases and J dropped 3; count of bases not matched to a gene: 8. This CDR3 comprises 13 residues. Here the CDR3 DNA reads TGTGCCAGGGGTGGGACAGACAGCTACGAGCAGTACTTC. Translating gives CARGGTDSYEQYF.

This clone was detected only once. The chain links TRBV5-1 to TRBJ1-1, with D perhaps TRBD1 (6 bases). Germline CDR1 and CDR2: SGHRS and YFSETQ. The CDR3 is 14 amino acids. The V gene lost 2 bases and the J gene lost 2 bases, with 10 bases spanning the gap. For the CDR3, the DNA is TGCGCCAGCAGCTTACAGGGAAGTAACACTGAAGCTTTCTTT. Residues: CASSLQGSNTEAFF.

This sequence joins TRBV7-9 and TRBJ1-1; D perhaps matches TRBD1 (5 bases). Trimming removed 3 bases from V and 5 bases from J, with 19 bases in between. CDR3 length: 16 amino acids. The germline CDR1 and CDR2 sequences are SEHNR and FQNEAQ (reference sequence). The CDR3 reads CASSLAQARFLTEAFF. CDR3 bases: TGTGCCAGCAGCTTGGCACAGGCGCGGTTTTTGACTGAAGCTTTCTTT.

The gene calls are TRBV24-1 and TRBJ2-1; 10 positions match TRBD2. The J segment lost 4 bases and the V segment lost 3 bases, leaving 8 bases of the junction unmatched. This CDR3 has 17 amino acids. The germline V gene encodes CDR1 KGHDR and CDR2 SFDVKD. CDR3 region: CATSDPSGRNQYNEQFF. The DNA of the CDR3 is TGTGCCACCAGTGATCCTAGCGGGAGAAACCAATACAATGAGCAGTTCTTC.

The chain employs TRBV5-1 and TRBJ2-3, with TRBD1 matching 8 bases. The V segment lost 4 bases and the J segment 7 bases; nucleotides outside the gene matches: 14. The CDR3 loop spans 16 amino acids. CDR1 and CDR2 (germline): SGHRS, YFSETQ. CDR3 protein: CASSPGTGERVNTQYF. Here the CDR3 DNA reads TGCGCCAGCAGCCCCGGGACAGGTGAGCGCGTGAATACGCAGTATTTT. The full variable domain, in which reference TRBV5-1 and TRBJ2-3 provide the parts outside the CDR3, is KAGVTQTPRYLIKTRGQQVTLSCSPISGHRSVSWYQQTPGQGLQFLFEYFSETQRNKGNFPGRFSGRQFSNSRSEMNVSTLELGDSALYLCASSPGTGERVNTQYFGPGTRLTVL.

V gene TRBV27 combines with J gene TRBJ2-1; 9 nucleotides match TRBD2. V shed 4 bases and J 11 bases; nucleotides not matched to a gene: 18. Germline V lookup: CDR1 MNHEY, CDR2 SMNVEV (reference sequence). The CDR3 has 17 residues. The CDR3 DNA follows: TGTGCCAGCAGTTCCGACCTGGGAGCGGGAGGCTTCGGGCAGCAGTTCTTC. It yields the protein CASSSDLGAGGFGQQFF.

The chain links TRBV10-1 to TRBJ2-3, with D perhaps matching TRBD2 (5 bases). The germline gives CDR1 WNHNN, CDR2 SYGVQD (reference sequence). V was trimmed by 3 bases and J by 0 bases, leaving 10 bases between them. CDR3 length equals 15 residues. The DNA for the CDR3 is TGCGCCAGCAGTGACCGGGGTCGTAGCACAGATACGCAGTATTTT. Its protein product is CASSDRGRSTDTQYF.

CDR3 in DNA: TGTGCCAGCAGCCCCCCGAGTGCCAGGGGGACCTACGAGCAGTACTTC. Translation: CASSPPSARGTYEQYF. This sequence joins TRBV7-2 and TRBJ2-7, with 7 bases that match TRBD1. The germline V gene has CDR1 SGHTA and CDR2 FQGNSA. Germline trimming cut 5 bases from V and 2 bases from J; bases unmatched to any gene: 12. This CDR3 is 16 amino acids long.

This rearrangement joins TRBV4-1 to TRBJ2-3, with D unresolved. Germline V CDR1 and CDR2: MGHRA, YSYEKL. The V gene lost 0 bases and the J gene lost 0 bases, with 13 bases spanning the gap. This CDR3 has 17 residues. The CDR3 is CASSQEGQSRSTDTQYF. In DNA form, the CDR3 reads TGCGCCAGCAGCCAAGAAGGTCAGTCCAGGAGCACAGATACGCAGTATTTT.

The chain recombines TRBV7-2 with TRBJ2-7, with 8 positions matching TRBD1. The CDR3 is made up of 15 amino acids. Losses at the gene ends were 4 bases for V and 6 bases for J; bases not matched to a gene: 11. Germline lookup yields CDR1 SGHTA and CDR2 FQGNSA. CDR3 bases: TGTGCCAGCAGCTACAGGACAGGGTCGCTGGGCGAGCAGTACTTC. Encoded protein: CASSYRTGSLGEQYF.

This chain connects TRBV6-4 to TRBJ2-2, with 7 bases aligning to TRBD1. Germline loops: CDR1 MRHNA, CDR2 SNTAGT. Trimming removed 4 bases from V and 5 bases from J; junction bases left unmatched: 4. This CDR3 has 14 residues. The chain's CDR3 is CASSGDRATGELFF. DNA for the CDR3: TGTGCCAGCAGTGGTGACAGGGCGACCGGGGAGCTGTTTTTT.

The chain is built from TRBV4-2 and TRBJ2-7; 8 bases match TRBD2. Germline CDR1 is LGHNA and CDR2 is YNFKEQ. V lost 0 bases to trimming and J lost 6 bases; unmatched junction nucleotides: 10. The CDR3 covers 16 residues. The CDR3 sequence is CASSQDDWTSRSEQYF. The CDR3 DNA follows: TGTGCCAGCAGCCAAGATGATTGGACTAGCAGGTCCGAGCAGTACTTC.

This clone was counted once. The V gene is TRBV24-1, the J gene TRBJ2-1; 7 bases agree with TRBD1. Trimming at V came to 5 bases and at J to 10 bases, leaving 16 bases not matched to a gene. Germline V CDR1 and CDR2: KGHDR, SFDVKD. The CDR3 contains 16 residues. In DNA, the CDR3 is TGTGCCACCAGTGTTCCCGCAGGGGGAGAATGGGGCGAGCAGTTCTTC. Translating gives CATSVPAGGEWGEQFF.